The rows below give T cell receptor beta chains drawn from one sample of a study of neurological immune-mediated disorders. TCRdb ran MiXCR on the 5' RACE reads and lists one entry per CDR3 protein. The sample yields tens of thousands of distinct CDR3 sequences, about 6% seen once. Sequences were obtained from CD4+ T cells from blood. All receptors derive from a middle-aged woman in good health. Each CDR3 is given with its conserved first and last residue. Fields, in order: V gene, J gene, CDR3 protein.

v_gene: TRBV20-1; j_gene: TRBJ2-1; CDR3aa: CSATREGRRNEQFF
v_gene: TRBV10-3; j_gene: TRBJ1-1; CDR3aa: CAITGQMNTEAFF
v_gene: TRBV3-1; j_gene: TRBJ1-6; CDR3aa: CASSPSGQGISPLHF
v_gene: TRBV7-2; j_gene: TRBJ2-2; CDR3aa: CASSLDPAGTGELFF
v_gene: TRBV3-2; j_gene: TRBJ2-1; CDR3aa: CASSQNLAGKEQFF
v_gene: TRBV20-1; j_gene: TRBJ2-1; CDR3aa: CSARTSGRFSYNEQFF
v_gene: TRBV4-3; j_gene: TRBJ1-5; CDR3aa: CASSQDLGNQPQHF
v_gene: TRBV28; j_gene: TRBJ2-1; CDR3aa: CASSSYTGTSGLYNEQFF
v_gene: TRBV5-1; j_gene: TRBJ2-7; CDR3aa: CASSLPAYEQYF
v_gene: TRBV7-3; j_gene: TRBJ2-5; CDR3aa: CASSLGPGRETQYF
v_gene: TRBV20-1; j_gene: TRBJ1-5; CDR3aa: CSAIEGESNQPQHF
v_gene: TRBV5-1; j_gene: TRBJ2-1; CDR3aa: CASSLDLGSYDRYF
v_gene: TRBV24-1; j_gene: TRBJ2-1; CDR3aa: CATSDLLSGPTGEQFF
v_gene: TRBV28; j_gene: TRBJ1-1; CDR3aa: CASSSIRDRGFGTEAFF
v_gene: TRBV3-1; j_gene: TRBJ2-7; CDR3aa: CASSPRQGAHEQYF
v_gene: TRBV7-2; j_gene: TRBJ2-3; CDR3aa: CASSRLTDTQYF
v_gene: TRBV20-1; j_gene: TRBJ1-6; CDR3aa: CSARTGTPSRYNSPLHF
v_gene: TRBV20-1; j_gene: TRBJ1-2; CDR3aa: CSARGGQYYGYTF
v_gene: TRBV5-6; j_gene: TRBJ2-7; CDR3aa: CASSLIDSYEQYF
v_gene: TRBV7-2; j_gene: TRBJ1-5; CDR3aa: CASSLAQGNQPQHF
v_gene: TRBV7-2; j_gene: TRBJ2-3; CDR3aa: CASSLGSASGSTDTQYF
v_gene: TRBV6-5; j_gene: TRBJ1-2; CDR3aa: CASSYGGTANYGYTF
v_gene: TRBV5-1; j_gene: TRBJ2-2; CDR3aa: CASSQISGRNGGELFF
v_gene: TRBV28; j_gene: TRBJ2-7; CDR3aa: CASRRSGPPYEQYF
v_gene: TRBV29-1; j_gene: TRBJ2-1; CDR3aa: CSVVPTRKSSYNEQFF
v_gene: TRBV12-3/TRBV12-4; j_gene: TRBJ1-2; CDR3aa: CASSLARHGGKENYGYTF
v_gene: TRBV28; j_gene: TRBJ2-3; CDR3aa: CASSALKAGGLDTQYF
v_gene: TRBV7-7; j_gene: TRBJ2-5; CDR3aa: CASSLVVGREETQYF
v_gene: TRBV7-2; j_gene: TRBJ2-7; CDR3aa: CASSLESAEQYF
v_gene: TRBV20-1; j_gene: TRBJ1-6; CDR3aa: CSASQEGRKLYNSPLHF
v_gene: TRBV7-2; j_gene: TRBJ2-3; CDR3aa: CASSYGTSTDTQYF
v_gene: TRBV19; j_gene: TRBJ2-1; CDR3aa: CASSRVANEQFF
v_gene: TRBV7-2; j_gene: TRBJ2-4; CDR3aa: CASSRSGSNNIQYF
v_gene: TRBV12-3/TRBV12-4; j_gene: TRBJ1-6; CDR3aa: CASSPRDSYNSPLHF
v_gene: TRBV5-6; j_gene: TRBJ1-1; CDR3aa: CASSALRRTGTANTEAFF
v_gene: TRBV7-8; j_gene: TRBJ1-5; CDR3aa: CASSPAYSNQPQHF
v_gene: TRBV20-1; j_gene: TRBJ1-5; CDR3aa: CSSGSGTGYNQPQHF
v_gene: TRBV5-1; j_gene: TRBJ2-2; CDR3aa: CASSLGDRVYTGELFF
v_gene: TRBV28; j_gene: TRBJ2-7; CDR3aa: CASIGTGRYEQYF
v_gene: TRBV3-1; j_gene: TRBJ1-6; CDR3aa: CASSQEPNSPLHF
v_gene: TRBV28; j_gene: TRBJ2-3; CDR3aa: CASSLKGLAGASDTQYF
v_gene: TRBV7-2; j_gene: TRBJ2-3; CDR3aa: CASSPWRTTDTQYF
v_gene: TRBV7-2; j_gene: TRBJ2-5; CDR3aa: CASSLSPGGETQYF
v_gene: TRBV25-1; j_gene: TRBJ2-5; CDR3aa: CASSELLGAGQETQYF
v_gene: TRBV6-2/TRBV6-3; j_gene: TRBJ2-7; CDR3aa: CASSYASGLSYEQYF
v_gene: TRBV29-1; j_gene: TRBJ1-2; CDR3aa: CSVAWDREHGYTF
v_gene: TRBV20-1; j_gene: TRBJ2-5; CDR3aa: CSARDVAAPGETQYF